This T cell receptor (beta chain) was captured by sequencing in a study of post-analysis software for immune sequencing data (dated by TCRdb to between 2014 and 2017). Broadly, across the study: Recorded disease courses included relapsing-remitting, secondary progressive and progressive-relapsing multiple sclerosis, with some patients lacking subtype annotation. The multiple sclerosis patient repertoires were compared with ten to eleven previously published healthy control repertoires from donors aged about 6 to 26 years. A subset of samples was prepared in parallel using single-end sample barcoding, then pooled and co-amplified after Illumina adapter ligation. General findings and caveats noted by the study authors: Strong co-clustering of samples prepared in the same batch was shown by direct clustering with F measure, prompting a batch-effect correction. The multiple sclerosis patient group was slightly younger than the control group. Multiple sclerosis patients had significantly lower normalized Chao1 diversity than controls, a result that suggests substantial peripheral T-cell clonal expansion. Patients showed significantly higher frequencies than controls for about 5 TRBV segments, among them TRBV5-6, TRBV5-1 and TRBV20-1.

The library was obtained by PCR. Reads for this sample came from an Illumina HiSeq 2500. To reduce PCR and sequencing biases, unique molecular identifiers were incorporated into the TCR beta cDNA libraries. Approximately 500,000 cDNA molecules were obtained per 1 to 10 million input T cells, so each molecule approximated one T cell. The patient libraries were prepared and sequenced with the same protocol used for the earlier healthy control dataset. Within a given batch, samples were prepared together, multiplexed and sequenced on the same HiSeq lane. From the authors' description of their analysis: Raw barcoded reads were processed with MIGEC, and single-read molecular identifier groups were discarded before consensus assembly and CDR3 extraction. Clonotype tables were post-analysed with VDJtools, normalizing diversity by down-sampling all datasets to the smallest sample size. In repertoire overlap clustering, CDR3 amino acid sequences, but not nucleotide sequences, were matched to correct batch-related cross-sample contamination. The raw public data were reprocessed by TCRdb itself: fastp quality trimming at Q25, MiXCR clonotype calling, in-frame beta chains only. Every CDR3 protein is listed once, alongside the most common genes and DNA of its rows. TCRdb's processing, not the study's, gives the V and J calls here. In this sample the table shows some 890,000 distinct CDR3 sequences, under 70% of which occur a single time. About 4.5% of the sample comes from the top ten.

CDR1 SQVTM and CDR2 ANQGSEA are derived from the germline V gene. Trimming accounts for 5 bases at V and 5 bases at J, while the number of junction bases matched to no gene is 8. Reading from cysteine to phenylalanine, the CDR3 counts 13 amino acids. CDR3 DNA is the only sequence kept; it has 39 bases, read in frame from the first base. Details on this clonotype: The specificity of this receptor is unknown. Per-nucleotide qualities are absent, and no much larger clonotype sits a single base away.

To demonstrate the VDJtools post-analysis software, TCR beta repertoires were profiled from the peripheral blood of 10 to 15 young patients with multiple sclerosis. The multiple sclerosis patients were children and adolescents ranging in age from roughly 6 to 15 years. The sequencing sample was made of blood. The origin of this receptor is a girl between 5 and 17 years old with multiple sclerosis. The chain joins TRBV29-1 to TRBJ1-2; the central 7 bases match TRBD1. The nucleotide sequence is given as TGCAGCGTTCCGGGACAGCTCTTATATGGCTACACCTTC. Translated, this gives CSVPGQLLYGYTF.